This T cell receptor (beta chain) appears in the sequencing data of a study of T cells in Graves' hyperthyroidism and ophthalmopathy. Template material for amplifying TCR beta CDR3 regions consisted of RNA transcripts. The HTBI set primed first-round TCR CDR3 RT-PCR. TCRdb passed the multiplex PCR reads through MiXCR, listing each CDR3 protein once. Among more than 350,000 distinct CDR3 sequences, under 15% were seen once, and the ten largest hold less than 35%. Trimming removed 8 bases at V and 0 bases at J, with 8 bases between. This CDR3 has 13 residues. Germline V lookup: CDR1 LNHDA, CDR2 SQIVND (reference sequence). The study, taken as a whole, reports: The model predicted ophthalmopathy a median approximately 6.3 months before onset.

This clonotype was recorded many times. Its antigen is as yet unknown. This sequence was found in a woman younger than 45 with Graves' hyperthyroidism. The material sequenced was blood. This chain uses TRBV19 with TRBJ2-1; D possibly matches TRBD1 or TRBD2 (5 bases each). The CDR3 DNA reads TGTGCCAGTGGGACGAACTCCTACAATGAGCAGTTCTTC. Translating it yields CASGTNSYNEQFF.